In its sample, the clone carrying this T cell receptor beta chain was seen a few times. The sample belongs to a study of T cells in Graves' hyperthyroidism and ophthalmopathy. Overall study: The blood sample was taken at first diagnosis, before treatment began.

Amplification of TCR beta CDR3 regions used RNA as the template. With the HTBI primer set, the TCR CDR3 went through a first round of RT-PCR. TCRdb analysed the multiplex PCR reads with MiXCR anew, one entry per CDR3 protein. Here the sample spans 350,000 to 400,000 distinct CDR3 sequences, about 15% being singletons. Germline assignment: CDR1 LNHDA and CDR2 SQIVND (reference sequence). Trimming removed 4 bases at V and 0 bases at J, with 6 bases between. There are 14 residues in the CDR3. Graves' hyperthyroidism is called stable when ophthalmopathy does not progress within 18 months. Exclusion of patients followed from uncontrolled infection, other autoimmune disease, pregnancy or lactation.

The sequenced sample consisted of blood. V gene TRBV19 combines with J gene TRBJ1-4; D gene unclear. The clonotype comes from a woman aged 55 to 70 with Graves' hyperthyroidism. CDR3 in DNA: TGTGCCAGTAGTACAGGACCAACTAATGAAAAACTGTTTTTT. It is translated as CASSTGPTNEKLFF.